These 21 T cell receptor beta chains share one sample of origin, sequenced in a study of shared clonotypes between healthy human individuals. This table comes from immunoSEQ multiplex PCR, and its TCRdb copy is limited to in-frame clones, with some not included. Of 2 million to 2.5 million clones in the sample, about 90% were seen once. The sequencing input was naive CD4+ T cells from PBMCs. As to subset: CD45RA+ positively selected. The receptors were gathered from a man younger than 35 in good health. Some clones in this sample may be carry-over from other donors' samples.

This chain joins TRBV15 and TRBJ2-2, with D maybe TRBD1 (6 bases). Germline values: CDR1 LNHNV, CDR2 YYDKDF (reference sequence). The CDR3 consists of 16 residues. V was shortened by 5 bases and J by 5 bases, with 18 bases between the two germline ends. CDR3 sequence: CATSRRDIPYTGELFF. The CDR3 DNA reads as TGTGCCACCAGCCGCCGGGACATCCCCTATACCGGGGAGCTGTTTTTT.

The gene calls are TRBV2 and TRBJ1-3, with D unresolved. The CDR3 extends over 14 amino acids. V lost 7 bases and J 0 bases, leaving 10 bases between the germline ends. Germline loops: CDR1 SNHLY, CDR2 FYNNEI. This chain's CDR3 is CASTPLGSGNTIYF. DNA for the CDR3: TGTGCCAGCACTCCACTCGGCTCTGGAAACACCATATATTTT.

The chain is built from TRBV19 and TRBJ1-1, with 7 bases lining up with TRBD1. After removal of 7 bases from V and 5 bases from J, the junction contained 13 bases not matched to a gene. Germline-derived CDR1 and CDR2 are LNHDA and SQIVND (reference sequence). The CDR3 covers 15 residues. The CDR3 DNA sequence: TGTGCCAGTACCCGACCCACGACAGGGTGGACTGAAGCTTTCTTT. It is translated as CASTRPTTGWTEAFF. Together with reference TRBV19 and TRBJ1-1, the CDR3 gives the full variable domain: DGGITQSPKYLFRKEGQNVTLSCEQNLNHDAMYWYRQDPGQGLRLIYYSQIVNDFQKGDIAEGYSVSREKKESFPLTVTSAQKNPTAFYLCASTRPTTGWTEAFFGQGTRLTVV.

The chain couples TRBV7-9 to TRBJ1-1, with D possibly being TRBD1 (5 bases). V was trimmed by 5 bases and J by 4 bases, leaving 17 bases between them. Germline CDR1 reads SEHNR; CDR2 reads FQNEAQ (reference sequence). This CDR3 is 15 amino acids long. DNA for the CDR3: TGTGCCAGCAGCCCTTTCGGGGGAGGGCGCACTGAAGCTTTCTTT. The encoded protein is CASSPFGGGRTEAFF.

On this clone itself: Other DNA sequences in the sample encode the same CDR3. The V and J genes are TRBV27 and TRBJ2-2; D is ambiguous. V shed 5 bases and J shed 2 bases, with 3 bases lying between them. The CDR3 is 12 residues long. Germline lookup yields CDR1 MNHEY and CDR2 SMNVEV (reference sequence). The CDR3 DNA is TGTGCCAGCAGTCCTAACACCGGGGAGCTGTTTTTT. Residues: CASSPNTGELFF.

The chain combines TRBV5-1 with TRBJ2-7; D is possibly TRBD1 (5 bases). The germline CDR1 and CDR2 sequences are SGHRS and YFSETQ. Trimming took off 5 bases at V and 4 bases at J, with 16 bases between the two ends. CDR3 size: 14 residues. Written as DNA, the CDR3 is TGCGCCAGCAGTGAGATGACAGTACAATACGAGCAGTACTTC. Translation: CASSEMTVQYEQYF.

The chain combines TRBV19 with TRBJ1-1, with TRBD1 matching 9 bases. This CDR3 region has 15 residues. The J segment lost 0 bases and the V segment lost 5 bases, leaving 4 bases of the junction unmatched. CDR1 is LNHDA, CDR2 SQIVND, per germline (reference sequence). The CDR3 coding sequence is TGTGCCAGTAGTTACAGGGGGCTCTTGAACACTGAAGCTTTCTTT. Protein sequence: CASSYRGLLNTEAFF.

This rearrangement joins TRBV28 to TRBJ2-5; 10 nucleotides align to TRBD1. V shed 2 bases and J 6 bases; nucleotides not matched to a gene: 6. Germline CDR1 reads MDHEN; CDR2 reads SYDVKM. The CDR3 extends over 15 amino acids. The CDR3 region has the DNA TGTGCCAGCAGTTTACCGACAGGGGGCGGCAAGACCCAGTACTTC. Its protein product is CASSLPTGGGKTQYF.

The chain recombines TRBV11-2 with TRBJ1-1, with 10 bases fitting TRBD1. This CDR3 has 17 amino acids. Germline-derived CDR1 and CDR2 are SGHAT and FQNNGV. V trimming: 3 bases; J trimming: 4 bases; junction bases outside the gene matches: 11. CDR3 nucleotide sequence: TGTGCCAGCAGCTTGTTAGGGACAGGGGTGATAGGCACTGAAGCTTTCTTT. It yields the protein CASSLLGTGVIGTEAFF.

The CDR3 bases are TGTGCCTGGAGTGGGCCGGGACCTCACTACTCCTACAATGAGCAGTTCTTC. This translates into CAWSGPGPHYSYNEQFF. The V gene is TRBV30, the J gene TRBJ2-1; D may correspond to TRBD1 or TRBD2 (5 bases each). The CDR3 runs 17 residues. V gave up 1 base and J gave up 0 bases, with 16 bases separating them. The germline V gene has CDR1 GTSNPN and CDR2 SVGIG (reference sequence). The full variable domain, completed using reference TRBV30 and TRBJ2-1, is SQTIHQWPATLVQPVGSPLSLECTVEGTSNPNLYWYRQAAGRGLQLLFYSVGIGQISSEVPQNLSASRPQDRQFILSSKKLLLSDSGFYLCAWSGPGPHYSYNEQFFGPGTRLTVL.

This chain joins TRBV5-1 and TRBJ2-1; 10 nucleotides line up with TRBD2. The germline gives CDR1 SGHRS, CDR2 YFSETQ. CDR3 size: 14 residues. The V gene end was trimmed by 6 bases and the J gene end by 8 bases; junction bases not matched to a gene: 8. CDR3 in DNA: TGCGCCAGCACCCAAGCGGGAGGGCCCGATGAGCAGTTCTTC. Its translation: CASTQAGGPDEQFF.

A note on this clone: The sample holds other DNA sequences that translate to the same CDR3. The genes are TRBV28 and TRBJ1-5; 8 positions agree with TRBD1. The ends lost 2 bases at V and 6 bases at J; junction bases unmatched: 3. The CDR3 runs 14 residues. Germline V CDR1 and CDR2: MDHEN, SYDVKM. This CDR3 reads CASSLETGGQPQHF. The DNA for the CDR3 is TGTGCCAGCAGTTTAGAAACAGGGGGTCAGCCCCAGCATTTT.

CDR3 sequence reads: CASSLTGVYGYTF. The CDR3 coding sequence is TGTGCCAGCAGTTTAACAGGGGTCTATGGCTACACCTTC. The rearrangement links TRBV27 to TRBJ1-2, with TRBD1 matching over 7 bases. The germline gives CDR1 MNHEY, CDR2 SMNVEV (reference sequence). The CDR3 is 13 residues long. V lost 2 bases, J lost 4 bases, and 1 base stayed unmatched.

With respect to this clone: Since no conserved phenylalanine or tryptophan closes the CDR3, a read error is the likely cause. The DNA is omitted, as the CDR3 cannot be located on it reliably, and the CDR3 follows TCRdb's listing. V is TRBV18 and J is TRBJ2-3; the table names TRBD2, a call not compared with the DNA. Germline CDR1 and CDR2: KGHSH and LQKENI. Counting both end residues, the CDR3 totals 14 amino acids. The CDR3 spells CASSPNKEAREGLK.

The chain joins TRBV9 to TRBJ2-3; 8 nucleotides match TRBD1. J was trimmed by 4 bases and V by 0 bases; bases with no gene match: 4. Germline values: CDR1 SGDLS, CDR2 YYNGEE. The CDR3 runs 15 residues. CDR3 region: CASSVGGQAADTQYF. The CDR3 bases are TGTGCCAGCAGCGTAGGGGGACAGGCTGCAGATACGCAGTATTTT.

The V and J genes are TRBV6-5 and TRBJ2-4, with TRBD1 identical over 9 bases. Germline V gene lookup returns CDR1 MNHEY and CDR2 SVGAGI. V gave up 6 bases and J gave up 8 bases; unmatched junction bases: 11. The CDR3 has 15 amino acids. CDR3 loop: CASRRRGDRVDIQYF. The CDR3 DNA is TGTGCCAGCAGAAGAAGGGGGGACAGGGTTGACATTCAGTACTTC.

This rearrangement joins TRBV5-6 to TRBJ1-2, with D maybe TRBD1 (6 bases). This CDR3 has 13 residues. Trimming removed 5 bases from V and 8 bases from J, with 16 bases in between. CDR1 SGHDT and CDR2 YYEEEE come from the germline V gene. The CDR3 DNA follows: TGTGCCAGCAGTTGGGGGGGCGCAGAAGGCTACACCTTC. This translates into CASSWGGAEGYTF.

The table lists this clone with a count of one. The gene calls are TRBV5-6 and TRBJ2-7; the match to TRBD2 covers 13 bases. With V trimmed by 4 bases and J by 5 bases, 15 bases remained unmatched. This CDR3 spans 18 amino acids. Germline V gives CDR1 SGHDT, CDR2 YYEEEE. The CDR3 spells CASSRLGLAGDGIHEQYF. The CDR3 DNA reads TGTGCCAGCAGCCGCTTAGGACTAGCGGGAGATGGTATCCACGAGCAGTACTTC.

CDR3 in amino acids: CAVGSNEQYF. The CDR3 DNA reads as TGTGCCGTGGGGAGTAACGAGCAGTACTTC. The V call is TRBV6-6, the J call TRBJ2-7; a weak D match, TRBD2 (5 bases). CDR3 length: 10 residues. Germline CDR1 MNHNY, CDR2 SVGAGI (reference sequence). The V gene lost 11 bases and the J gene lost 5 bases, with 10 bases spanning the gap.

The CDR3 nucleotides are TGTGCCAGCAGTCCCACCGGGACTAGCGGGAGTGAGGGCACAGATACGCAGTATTTT. Translated, it gives CASSPTGTSGSEGTDTQYF. The V call is TRBV7-3, the J call TRBJ2-3, with TRBD2 matching over 14 bases. This CDR3 is built from 19 residues. Germline V lookup: CDR1 SGHTA, CDR2 FQGTGA. J gave up 1 base and V 6 bases, and 12 bases lay outside the gene matches. Supplemented by reference TRBV7-3 and TRBJ2-3, the full variable domain reads GAGVSQTPSNKVTEKGKYVELRCDPISGHTALYWYRQSLGQGPEFLIYFQGTGAADDSGLPNDRFFAVRPEGSVSTLKIQRTERGDSAVYLCASSPTGTSGSEGTDTQYFGPGTRLTVL.

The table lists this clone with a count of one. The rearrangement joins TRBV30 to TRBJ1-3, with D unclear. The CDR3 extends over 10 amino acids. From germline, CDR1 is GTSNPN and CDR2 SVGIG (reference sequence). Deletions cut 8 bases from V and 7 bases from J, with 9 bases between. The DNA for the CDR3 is TGTGCCGGATTTGGCAACACCATATATTTT. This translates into CAGFGNTIYF.